This T cell receptor beta chain came from a study of blood T cell repertoires in COVID-19 (dated by TCRdb to 2018 to 2021). As for the study more broadly: Samples from collaborators originated in the United States, Italy and Spain and spanned both the acute and convalescent phases of COVID-19. The material from the prospective study consisted of cDNA or gDNA derived from T cells, B-cell-depleted T cells, or PBMCs. Deeply sampled blood TCRbeta repertoires from subjects exposed to, actively infected with, or recovered from COVID-19 were included in the dataset. The repertoires were released in a freely available public database meant as a resource for research on the immune response to SARS-CoV-2. The samples were drawn from two sources: the first 160 participants of the ongoing ImmuneRACE study, and 1,254 subjects contributed by 6 global collaborators. Sample metadata almost always included a de-identified subject ID, COVID-19 status, age in years and sex. Where available, HLA class I and class II types were obtained from metadata supplied by the sample provider rather than from assay-based typing.

The study at large found these results: Clinical and demographic metadata were provided uncurated, with the amount varying by source and participant.

V is reduced by 8 bases and J by 7 bases, leaving a spacing of 12 bases between them. Reading the germline V gene (reference sequence) gives CDR1 MNHEY and CDR2 SMNVEV. The CDR3 sequence holds 13 residues, the cysteine and phenylalanine included. Just CDR3 DNA is preserved here, 39 bases in frame from base 1. The table lists this clone with a count of one. Its binding antigen is unknown. No much larger clone is present one base from it, and per-base qualities are unavailable. In the prospective study, participants were 18 to 89 years old, resided in 25 or so geographic areas of the United States, and were enrolled through a virtual design. In the prospective study, cohorts were assigned on the basis of participant-reported clinical history obtained from a screening survey and a study questionnaire. Exposed participants were defined as having been in contact with someone with a PCR-confirmed or clinician-diagnosed COVID-19 case within 2 weeks of study entry. In the prospective study, mobile phlebotomists collected whole blood, serum and a nasopharyngeal or oropharyngeal swab from each participant. Over a roughly two-month period, participants in the prospective study had the option of providing additional blood draws and questionnaires. Blood samples from the prospective study were shipped frozen or at room temperature prior to DNA extraction.

The immunoSEQ Assay, a bias-controlled multiplex PCR, was used to amplify TCRbeta CDR3 regions from genomic DNA. In the authors' own workflow: The number of nucleated cells in each sample was estimated from the amplification of reference gene primers within the assay. To quantify the absolute abundance of each unique TCRbeta CDR3 rearrangement, sequence reads were collapsed and filtered. For each sample, productive Simpson clonality was calculated as the square root of Simpson's diversity index across productive rearrangements. TCRdb obtained this table from immuneACCESS and retained in-frame rearrangements with V and J assigned. These tables miss some clones; where compared with another copy, unresolved V genes account for less than half of the shortfall, and the remainder is unexplained. V, J and clone size derive from that table, while D and trimming were established from the DNA sequence. The sample yields approximately 310,000 clones; about 85% were counted once. 1.9% of the sample is taken by the ten largest.

Sequenced material: PBMCs or T cells enriched from blood (not recorded which). This receptor was identified in a woman aged 25 to 45 who had been exposed to COVID-19. Recombination joined TRBV27 with TRBJ1-6, with the D gene call left open. The nucleotides are TGTGCCAGCCACCGCGGGCGAAATTCACCCCTCCACTTT. This is translated as CASHRGRNSPLHF.